Listed here is a single T cell receptor beta chain. Germline V gives CDR1 MNHEY, CDR2 SVGAGI. The CDR3 totals 14 residues. With V trimmed by 6 bases and J by 7 bases, 11 bases remained unmatched. Through Arm-PCR of CDR3 regions and iRepertoire HTBI primers, TCR beta libraries were built. TCRdb reprocessed the multiplex PCR reads with MiXCR, giving one entry per CDR3 protein. Among 380,000 or so distinct CDR3 sequences listed, about 17% were seen once. This entry is derived from a study of regulatory T cells in long-lasting Graves disease. Time point here: newly diagnosed GD, antithyroid drugs for less than 3 months. TCR sequences were obtained from RNA taken from PBMCs. Each patient gave around 8.1 milliliters of EDTA-anticoagulated peripheral blood. In addition, the sample was reused for a study of T cells in Graves' hyperthyroidism and ophthalmopathy. That source reports: During a first-round RT-PCR of the TCR CDR3, the HTBI primer set was used. Through a model of 13 V-J features, ophthalmopathy was separated from stable hyperthyroidism.

The sequence was collected from a woman aged 18-35 years with Graves disease. The genes are TRBV6-5 and TRBJ1-2; 7 bases are shared with TRBD1. The source material was peripheral blood mononuclear cells (PBMCs), sampled at new diagnosis, from a patient treated with antithyroid drugs. CDR3 in DNA: TGTGCCAGCAGGTACAGAGGGGGCTTAGGTGGCTACACCTTC. As protein: CASRYRGGLGGYTF.